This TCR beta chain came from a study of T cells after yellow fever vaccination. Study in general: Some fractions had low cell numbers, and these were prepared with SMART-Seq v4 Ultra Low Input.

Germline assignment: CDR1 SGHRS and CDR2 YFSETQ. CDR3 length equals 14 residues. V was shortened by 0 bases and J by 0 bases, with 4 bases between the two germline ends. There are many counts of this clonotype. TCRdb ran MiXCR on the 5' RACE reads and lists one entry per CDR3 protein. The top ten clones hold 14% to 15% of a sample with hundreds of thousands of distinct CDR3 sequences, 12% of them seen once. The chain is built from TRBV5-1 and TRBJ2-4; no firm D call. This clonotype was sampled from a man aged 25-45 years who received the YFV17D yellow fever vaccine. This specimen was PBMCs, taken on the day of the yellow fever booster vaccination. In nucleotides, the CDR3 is TGCGCCAGCAGCTTGGACCGAGCCAAAAACATTCAGTACTTC. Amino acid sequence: CASSLDRAKNIQYF.